A selection of T cell receptor beta chains follows, all from one sample in a study of early T cells in non-severe SARS-CoV-2 infection. TCRdb used MiXCR to reprocess the 5' RACE reads, holding one entry per CDR3 protein. Of 35,000 to 50,000 distinct CDR3 sequences in the sample, about 25% were seen once. This sample comprised whole blood, obtained at baseline. The receptor set was obtained from an adult who was a healthcare worker with PCR-confirmed SARS-CoV-2 infection or an uninfected control (not recorded which). CDR3s include the opening cysteine and the closing phenylalanine or tryptophan. Each record gives: J gene, clone size, D gene, V gene, CDR3 protein, CDR3 DNA. D genes are given only for firm matches. The listing skips clone size in some rows; elsewhere it reads once, few, many or a size class.

>TRBJ2-2|.|.|TRBV5-1
CASRVQAGELFF
TGCGCCAGCAGGGTTCAGGCCGGGGAGCTGTTTTTT
>TRBJ2-4|few|.|TRBV18
CASSQDSYQYF
TGTGCCAGCTCCCAAGACAGTTACCAGTACTTC
>TRBJ1-1|.|.|TRBV20-1
CSAVKAEAFF
TGCAGTGCCGTAAAGGCTGAAGCTTTCTTT
>TRBJ1-5|.|TRBD1|TRBV12-3/TRBV12-4
CASSRQGHSNQPQHF
TGTGCCAGCAGTAGACAGGGCCATAGCAATCAGCCCCAGCATTTT
>TRBJ2-7|few|.|TRBV25-1
CASSEFGNWDEQYF
TGTGCCAGCAGTGAATTTGGCAATTGGGACGAGCAGTACTTC
>TRBJ2-1|.|.|TRBV12-3/TRBV12-4
CASSPLSEQFF
TGTGCCAGCAGTCCGTTAAGTGAGCAGTTCTTC
>TRBJ2-7|few|.|TRBV7-9
CASSNNYEQYF
TGTGCCAGCAGCAACAACTACGAGCAGTACTTC
>TRBJ2-5|many|.|TRBV18
CASSPQAMETQYF
TGTGCCAGCTCACCACAGGCAATGGAGACCCAGTACTTC
>TRBJ2-1|few|.|TRBV6-2/TRBV6-3
CASSGAGLQASYNEQFF
TGTGCCAGCAGTGGGGCAGGGCTACAAGCGTCCTACAATGAGCAGTTCTTC
>TRBJ2-7|.|.|TRBV7-9
CASSLGGREDEQYF
TGTGCCAGCAGCTTGGGGGGGCGCGAGGACGAGCAGTACTTC
>TRBJ2-7|.|.|TRBV7-9
CASSGGRPDEQYF
TGTGCCAGCAGCGGGGGCCGCCCGGACGAGCAGTACTTC
>TRBJ2-5|.|TRBD1|TRBV12-3/TRBV12-4
CASRPGTGGEETQYF
TGTGCCAGCAGGCCCGGGACAGGGGGCGAGGAGACCCAGTACTTC
>TRBJ2-7|.|.|TRBV3-1
CASSQGGGYYEQYF
TGTGCCAGCAGCCAAGGAGGGGGGTACTACGAGCAGTACTTC
>TRBJ1-2|few|.|TRBV10-3
CAISERGQMTEGYTF
TGTGCCATCAGTGAAAGAGGACAGATGACGGAAGGCTACACCTTC
>TRBJ2-1|.|TRBD2|TRBV4-2
CASSQEVGTSRMEEQFF
TGTGCCAGCAGCCAAGAAGTCGGGACTAGCAGGATGGAAGAGCAGTTCTTC
>TRBJ2-6|few|.|TRBV5-5
CASSPQSTGANVLTF
TGTGCCAGCAGCCCGCAGAGTACCGGGGCCAACGTCCTGACTTTC
>TRBJ1-2|few|.|TRBV9
CASSVTEGLDYGYTF
TGTGCCAGCAGCGTAACGGAGGGGTTAGACTATGGCTACACCTTC
>TRBJ2-7|few|TRBD1|TRBV10-3
CAISEPTGRDEQYF
TGTGCCATCAGTGAGCCGACAGGGAGAGACGAGCAGTACTTC
>TRBJ2-4|.|.|TRBV5-6
CTSSLGADAKNIQYF
TGTACCAGCAGCTTGGGGGCAGATGCCAAAAACATTCAGTACTTC
>TRBJ2-2|.|.|TRBV20-1
CSARTQGNTGELFF
TGCAGTGCTAGAACCCAGGGTAACACCGGGGAGCTGTTTTTT
>TRBJ2-1|few|.|TRBV12-3/TRBV12-4
CASSTGTGGNEQFF
TGTGCCAGCAGTACTGGGACCGGCGGCAATGAGCAGTTCTTC
>TRBJ2-1|few|TRBD2|TRBV24-1
CATSEGGFYNEQFF
TGTGCCACCAGTGAGGGGGGGTTTTACAATGAGCAGTTCTTC
>TRBJ2-3|many|.|TRBV3-1
CASSHTRSTDTQYF
TGTGCCAGCAGCCATACAAGAAGCACAGATACGCAGTATTTT
>TRBJ2-7|.|TRBD1|TRBV2
CASNQRTGAIYEQYF
TGTGCCAGCAACCAACGGACAGGGGCGATCTACGAGCAGTACTTC
>TRBJ1-6|.|.|TRBV2
CASRSSYLGSPLHF
TGTGCCAGCAGGTCCTCGTATCTAGGTTCACCCCTCCACTTT
>TRBJ1-6|.|.|TRBV21-1
CASSSKNTDSPLHF
TGTGCCAGCAGCTCCAAAAACACGGATTCACCCCTCCACTTT
>TRBJ2-1|few|.|TRBV3-1
CASSQGAGGYNEQFF
TGTGCCAGCAGCCAAGGCGCCGGGGGCTACAATGAGCAGTTCTTC
>TRBJ2-3|.|TRBD2|TRBV29-1
CSVERGGAGTQYF
TGCAGCGTTGAACGCGGGGGGGCGGGTACGCAGTATTTT
>TRBJ2-3|once|.|TRBV9
CASSVATTTDTQYF
TGTGCCAGCAGCGTAGCCACTACCACAGATACGCAGTATTTT
>TRBJ2-7|few|TRBD1|TRBV10-3
CAITEGTVEYEQYF
TGTGCCATCACCGAGGGGACAGTTGAGTACGAGCAGTACTTC
>TRBJ2-7|few|.|TRBV9
CASSVGPDNYEQYF
TGTGCCAGCAGCGTAGGCCCTGACAACTACGAGCAGTACTTC
>TRBJ1-2|few|.|TRBV2
CASIGVPRRYGYTF
TGTGCCAGCATCGGGGTCCCCCGGAGGTATGGCTACACCTTC
>TRBJ2-5|few|TRBD2|TRBV12-5
CASGTGLAGDGAQYF
TGTGCTAGTGGAACCGGACTAGCGGGAGACGGGGCCCAGTACTTC
>TRBJ2-7|few|.|TRBV7-9
CASSSTHSYEQYF
TGTGCCAGCAGCTCGACACATTCCTACGAGCAGTACTTC
>TRBJ1-4|.|.|TRBV2
CASSEFGTEGEKLFF
TGTGCCAGCAGTGAGTTCGGGACCGAAGGAGAAAAACTGTTTTTT
>TRBJ1-2|few|TRBD1|TRBV13
CASSSTGRADYGYTF
TGTGCCAGCAGCTCGACAGGGAGAGCGGACTATGGCTACACCTTC
>TRBJ1-4|many|.|TRBV6-4
CASSDSGSLNEKLFF
TGTGCCAGCAGTGACTCGGGGAGTTTGAATGAAAAACTGTTTTTT
>TRBJ1-4|.|.|TRBV5-1
CASSPSGEVNEKLFF
TGCGCCAGCAGCCCAAGTGGGGAAGTGAATGAAAAACTGTTTTTT
>TRBJ1-3|few|.|TRBV12-3/TRBV12-4
CASSLQGILSGNTIYF
TGTGCCAGCAGTCTACAGGGTATCCTCTCTGGAAACACCATATATTTT
>TRBJ2-3|few|.|TRBV5-1
CASSPTPARTDTQYF
TGCGCCAGCAGCCCTACTCCGGCCCGCACAGATACGCAGTATTTT
>TRBJ2-1|few|TRBD2|TRBV7-9
CASSSQYTTSGVINEQFF
TGTGCCAGCAGCTCGCAATATACTACTAGCGGGGTAATCAATGAGCAGTTCTTC
>TRBJ2-1|few|.|TRBV20-1
CSAKSYNEQFF
TGCAGTGCTAAATCCTACAATGAGCAGTTCTTC
>TRBJ2-3|.|.|TRBV4-1
CASSQEGRADTQYF
TGCGCCAGCAGCCAAGAGGGCAGGGCAGATACGCAGTATTTT
>TRBJ2-3|.|.|TRBV24-1
CATSDPTADTQYF
TGTGCCACCAGTGACCCGACAGCAGATACGCAGTATTTT
>TRBJ2-3|many|.|TRBV6-2/TRBV6-3
CASRPRLADTQYF
TGTGCCAGCAGGCCCCGACTAGCAGATACGCAGTATTTT